Below, one T cell receptor (beta chain) is given with its context. Profiled with immunoSEQ multiplex PCR; TCRdb holds only in-frame clones, not every one. The data show fewer than 400,000 clones, around 84% seen once. The CDR3 spans 14 residues. The V end lost 3 bases, the J end lost 2 bases, and 11 bases lay between the germline ends. Germline values: CDR1 SGDLS, CDR2 YYNGEE. This entry belongs to a study of blood T cell repertoires in COVID-19. Study-level background: Donors in the United States, Italy and Spain gave samples during acute or convalescent COVID-19.

The source of this sequence is a woman younger than 35 with acute or convalescent COVID-19. The material sequenced was peripheral blood. J is TRBJ2-5 and V is TRBV9; TRBD1 might be the D (5 bases). The CDR3 region has the DNA TGTGCCAGCAGCGAGGGGTGGGGACAAGAGACCCAGTACTTC. Encoded protein: CASSEGWGQETQYF.